The text below deals with one T cell receptor (beta chain). No antigen is known for it. The record has no base qualities; no much larger clone is one base away. There are 13 amino acids in the CDR3, from cysteine to phenylalanine inclusive. The kept DNA is CDR3 alone, 39 bases in frame from the first base. V and J lose 6 bases and 1 base, and a span of 9 bases separates them. The germline V gene yields KGHSH for CDR1 and LQKENI for CDR2. The entry originates in a study of T cells in pancreatic ductal adenocarcinoma (dated 2017 in TCRdb). Context from the whole study: Surgically resected pancreatic ductal adenocarcinoma specimens were analyzed for the quantity, spatial distribution, and characteristics of both suppressive cells and tumor-infiltrating CD8+ T cells, an effort aimed at clarifying the adaptive T-cell response occurring naturally.

Overall results and qualifications from the work: There was no significant difference in T-cell clonality between tumor and blood, where mean clonality was roughly 0.11 for tumors and more than 0.07 for blood. Compared with tumor samples, blood samples had more total productive templates and about 7.5-fold more unique clonotypes. Comparisons of clonality between tumor and blood may be biased because tumors are enriched in CD45RO+ effector T cells rather than naive T cells, which biases the comparison toward lower diversity. Because inoperable disease is present at presentation in most pancreatic cancer patients, the resected cohort was biased toward the minority with early-stage disease.

The immunoSEQ hsTCRB kit was used to amplify TCR beta CDR3 regions from genomic DNA. An Illumina HiSeq system was used to carry out high-throughput TRB CDR3 sequencing. As for the authors' bioinformatics: Sequencing reads were analyzed with the immunoSEQ software, and nonproductive sequences with premature stops or frame-shifts were excluded. Clonality of the repertoire was calculated as one minus the Shannon entropy normalized by log2 of the number of unique productive sequences. TCRdb carries this immuneACCESS record with in-frame sequences only. Its versions omit some clonotypes, under half of them owing to an unresolved V gene in the studies checked, with the rest unexplained. D and trimming come from the DNA, and the V and J calls and clone size come from that table. This sample holds 16,000 or so clones; around 91% were observed only once. About 15% of the sample is held by the ten biggest clonotypes.

Selected pancreatic ductal adenocarcinoma patients had undergone surgery without neoadjuvant therapy. Peripheral blood was collected in heparin tubes, from which PBMCs were isolated by histopaque density gradient and cryopreserved in around 11% DMSO. The DNeasy Blood and Tissue Kit, with Proteinase K and RNase treatment, was used to extract genomic DNA from 7 PBMC specimens and nine or ten flash-frozen tumor specimens. The sample comprised PBMCs. This sequence uses TRBV18 and TRBJ2-5; confidence is insufficient to name the D gene. This TCR was recovered from a human donor with pancreatic ductal adenocarcinoma. This receptor carries the CDR3 CASSPSLQETQYF. DNA sequence: TGTGCCAGCTCCCCTAGTCTCCAAGAGACCCAGTACTTC.